What follows are 19 T cell receptor beta chains derived from one specimen sequenced in a study of shared T cell receptors in the human thymus. Repertoires were generated with immunoSEQ multiplex PCR, while TCRdb's copy carries only in-frame clones and drops some. The sample consists of approximately 760,000 clones, over 75% of them appearing once. These data are also associated with another study on human thymus T cells.

Sample: thymocytes. These receptors came from a girl under three years old with a congenital heart defect.

This chain uses TRBV2 with TRBJ2-3; D might be TRBD2 (6 bases). Trimming took 9 bases from V and 0 from J, leaving 22 bases between them. The CDR3 is 17 amino acids. Germline assignment: CDR1 SNHLY and CDR2 FYNNEI. For the CDR3, the DNA is TGTGCCAGTGCTGACGGGGGAGCCCGTTCAAGCACAGATACGCAGTATTTT. Amino acid sequence: CASADGGARSSTDTQYF.

The chain couples TRBV12-2 to TRBJ2-5; no check of the table's D call, TRBD2, against the DNA was made. TRBV12-2 is deemed a pseudogene. The CDR3 length is 15 residues. Written as DNA, the CDR3 is TGTGCAAGTCTAGGGACTAGGGAACCCGAAGAGACCCAGTACTTC. Residues: CASLGTREPEETQYF.

V usage is TRBV5-1 and J usage is TRBJ2-5, with no clear D. CDR3 length: 19 amino acids. Trimming took 4 bases from V and 0 from J, leaving 25 bases between them. The germline gives CDR1 SGHRS, CDR2 YFSETQ. Written as DNA, the CDR3 is TGCGCCAGCAGCCCTGACATATCAATTGCATACAAAAACCAAGAGACCCAGTACTTC. This codes for CASSPDISIAYKNQETQYF.

The chain combines TRBV5-6 with TRBJ1-5; tentatively, D is TRBD1 (5 bases). V lost 2 bases and J lost 2, with 14 bases in between. The CDR3 covers 16 residues. Germline-derived CDR1 and CDR2 are SGHDT and YYEEEE. The CDR3 DNA is TGTGCCAGCAGCTTAGGGGAAAGCAGGGGCAATCAGCCCCAGCATTTT. Its translation is CASSLGESRGNQPQHF.

The chain employs TRBV19 and TRBJ2-7, with 8 bases matching TRBD1. This CDR3 is built from 11 residues. Germline V gene sequence: CDR1 LNHDA, CDR2 SQIVND (reference sequence). Trimming cost V 6 bases and J 6 bases; bases outside gene matches: 1. The CDR3 DNA reads TGTGCCAGTAGCCAGGGGGCCGAGCAGTACTTC. As protein: CASSQGAEQYF.

The chain combines TRBV11-2 with TRBJ1-2; 12 bases map to TRBD1. The germline V gene has CDR1 SGHAT and CDR2 FQNNGV. This CDR3 contains 16 residues. V shed 5 bases, J shed 2 bases, and the junction held 6 bases outside the gene matches. The chain's CDR3 is CASSPGTGGNNYGYTF. The CDR3 DNA follows: TGTGCCAGCAGCCCCGGGACAGGGGGCAACAACTATGGCTACACCTTC. The whole variable domain, remainder taken from reference TRBV11-2 and TRBJ1-2, is EAGVAQSPRYKIIEKRQSVAFWCNPISGHATLYWYQQILGQGPKLLIQFQNNGVVDDSQLPKDRFSAERLKGVDSTLKIQPAKLEDSAVYLCASSPGTGGNNYGYTFGSGTRLTVV.

The rearrangement joins TRBV19 to TRBJ2-3; weak D call: TRBD1 (5 bases). The V and J ends lost 3 bases and 2 bases respectively, with 18 bases between them. The V gene's germline CDR1 is LNHDA and CDR2 SQIVND (reference sequence). This CDR3 comprises 17 residues. This chain's CDR3 is CASSIGPGPPTTDTQYF. The CDR3 DNA follows: TGTGCCAGTAGTATCGGGCCAGGGCCTCCAACCACAGATACGCAGTATTTT.

The chain is built from TRBV9 and TRBJ2-7; tentative D call: TRBD1 (5 bases). The CDR3 extends over 14 amino acids. Trimming removed 7 bases at V and 5 bases at J, with 19 bases between. Germline V lookup: CDR1 SGDLS, CDR2 YYNGEE. CDR3 nucleotide sequence: TGTGCCAGCGGCCCTAGGACACGTCCCGACGAGCAGTACTTC. Protein sequence: CASGPRTRPDEQYF. The full variable domain, its missing parts supplied by reference TRBV9 and TRBJ2-7, is DSGVTQTPKHLITATGQRVTLRCSPRSGDLSVYWYQQSLDQGLQFLIQYYNGEERAKGNILERFSAQQFPDLHSELNLSSLELGDSALYFCASGPRTRPDEQYFGPGTRLTVT.

The chain employs TRBV5-1 and TRBJ1-2; 8 nucleotides align to TRBD1. V lost 0 bases, J lost 4 bases, and 8 bases stayed unmatched. Germline loops: CDR1 SGHRS, CDR2 YFSETQ. The CDR3 has 16 residues. CDR3: CASSLEADRVIYGYTF. For the CDR3, the DNA is TGCGCCAGCAGCTTGGAGGCGGACAGGGTGATCTATGGCTACACCTTC. Based on the CDR3 plus reference TRBV5-1 and TRBJ1-2, the full variable domain is KAGVTQTPRYLIKTRGQQVTLSCSPISGHRSVSWYQQTPGQGLQFLFEYFSETQRNKGNFPGRFSGRQFSNSRSEMNVSTLELGDSALYLCASSLEADRVIYGYTFGSGTRLTVV.

Here the CDR3 DNA reads TGTGCCAGCAGTGCGCCCTCGACAGGACAGAACACCGGGGAGCTGTTTTTT. Translated: CASSAPSTGQNTGELFF. This chain connects TRBV27 to TRBJ2-2, with D possibly matching TRBD1 (6 bases). The CDR3 is 17 residues long. Germline loops: CDR1 MNHEY, CDR2 SMNVEV (reference sequence). The V end was cut by 5 bases, the J end by 1 base, with 17 bases between.

The chain has TRBV7-9 and TRBJ2-5, with D possibly TRBD2 on 6 matching bases. Trimming took 5 bases from V and 5 from J, leaving 12 bases between them. This CDR3 spans 13 amino acids. Germline V lookup: CDR1 SEHNR, CDR2 FQNEAQ (reference sequence). The chain's CDR3 is CASSPGLWETQYF. The CDR3 bases are TGTGCCAGCAGCCCGGGACTTTGGGAGACCCAGTACTTC.

This clone was found a few times. J is TRBJ2-3 and V is TRBV9; D remains ambiguous. This CDR3 spans 15 amino acids. Trimming removed 7 bases from V and 6 bases from J, with 21 bases in between. Looked up from germline, CDR1 is SGDLS and CDR2 is YYNGEE. The CDR3 here is CASPNRERPRDTQYF. The CDR3 DNA is TGTGCCAGCCCAAACCGAGAGCGCCCTCGGGATACGCAGTATTTT.

The chain uses TRBV4-1 and TRBJ2-5; D is undetermined. The CDR3 sequence is 15 residues long. Germline loops: CDR1 MGHRA, CDR2 YSYEKL. V lost 0 bases to trimming and J lost 3 bases, with 11 bases between them. CDR3 protein: CASSQDRTSEETQYF. CDR3 DNA sequence: TGCGCCAGCAGCCAAGATCGCACATCCGAAGAGACCCAGTACTTC.

This chain joins TRBV7-8 and TRBJ2-1; 9 bases map to TRBD2. Trimming cost V 7 bases and J 10 bases; bases outside gene matches: 2. In germline, CDR1 is SGHVS, CDR2 FQNEAQ. The CDR3 is 11 amino acids. The CDR3 DNA is TGTGCCAGCAAAGCGGGGGGCGAGCAGTTCTTC. Its translation: CASKAGGEQFF.

This chain links TRBV6-5 with TRBJ2-1; 9 bases align to TRBD2. V was clipped by 2 bases and J by 5 bases; unmatched bases: 4. In germline, CDR1 is MNHEY, CDR2 SVGAGI. This CDR3 is built from 15 residues. The CDR3 spells CASSYISGGNNEQFF. The CDR3 DNA sequence: TGTGCCAGCAGTTACATTAGCGGGGGAAACAATGAGCAGTTCTTC.

The chain uses TRBV13 and TRBJ2-5, with TRBD2 matching 7 bases. This CDR3 contains 15 residues. V lost 3 bases and J lost 5; bases outside the gene matches: 9. CDR1 is PRHDT, CDR2 FYEKMQ, per germline (reference sequence). The CDR3 sequence: CASSLRGNEGETQYF. CDR3 coding DNA: TGTGCCAGCAGCTTGCGGGGGAACGAGGGGGAGACCCAGTACTTC.

This chain links TRBV9 with TRBJ1-2, with 8 positions matching TRBD1. V shed 5 bases and J 1 base; nucleotides not matched to a gene: 22. CDR3 length: 20 amino acids. Germline V gene sequence: CDR1 SGDLS, CDR2 YYNGEE. The CDR3 DNA is TGTGCCAGCAGACCTACCCACTTCGGACAGGGAAAGTTGATTAACTATGGCTACACCTTC. This gives the protein CASRPTHFGQGKLINYGYTF.

This clone occurred a few times. Other DNA sequences in this specimen translate into the identical CDR3. The chain carries TRBV6-6 and TRBJ1-6; the D gene is possibly TRBD1 (6 bases). The CDR3 spans 12 residues. V was trimmed by 9 bases and J by 7 bases, leaving 10 bases between them. The germline gives CDR1 MNHNY, CDR2 SVGAGI (reference sequence). CDR3 protein: CARDRPNSPLHF. The CDR3 DNA follows: TGTGCCAGGGACAGACCAAATTCACCCCTCCACTTT.

The chain combines TRBV6-6 with TRBJ1-5, with no clear D. Trimming shortened V by 8 bases and J by 8 bases, and 13 bases separated the two germline ends. Germline CDR1 is MNHNY and CDR2 is SVGAGI (reference sequence). This CDR3 has 12 amino acids. CDR3 residues: CASGCEQEPQHF. In DNA form, the CDR3 reads TGTGCCAGCGGGTGCGAGCAGGAGCCCCAGCATTTT.